Following are 25 T cell receptor beta chains from one sample sequenced in a study of memory CD4+ T cells and cytomegalovirus serostatus. Single viable CD3+CD4+CD8-CD45RO+ cells were sorted as the memory CD4+ T cells. The assay was immunoSEQ multiplex PCR, and TCRdb's table has in-frame clones only and misses some. Of tens of thousands of clones listed, roughly 80% are singletons. The specimen sequenced was memory CD4+ T cells from blood. These receptors all come from an adult in good health and CMV-seronegative.

The CDR3: CASSVRGADTEAFF. As DNA, the CDR3 is TGTGCCAGCAGTGTGCGGGGGGCGGACACTGAAGCTTTCTTT. This sequence joins TRBV2 and TRBJ1-1, with a tentative D call TRBD1 (6 bases). Between the trimmed V and J ends, which lost 4 bases and 3 bases, there was a span of 12 bases. The CDR3 is 14 residues long. The germline V gene has CDR1 SNHLY and CDR2 FYNNEI.

The J gene is TRBJ1-6, the V gene TRBV25-1; tentatively, D is TRBD1 (5 bases). From germline, CDR1 is MGHDK and CDR2 SYGVNS. This CDR3 is 12 amino acids long. V shed 8 bases and J shed 7 bases, with 9 bases lying between them. The CDR3, as DNA: TGTGCCAGCCGACCAGGGAATTCACCCCTCCACTTT. Translated, it gives CASRPGNSPLHF.

The V and J genes are TRBV5-1 and TRBJ2-7; possibly TRBD1 or TRBD2 for D (5 bases each). The V gene lost 4 bases and the J gene lost 0 bases, with 14 bases spanning the gap. CDR1 and CDR2 from the germline V gene are SGHRS and YFSETQ. The CDR3 is made up of 15 amino acids. The chain's CDR3 is CASSPAGAISYEQYF. The DNA of the CDR3 is TGCGCCAGCAGCCCGGCCGGGGCCATCTCCTACGAGCAGTACTTC.

The chain joins TRBV4-2 to TRBJ2-1; weak D call: TRBD2 (5 bases). Trimming removed 0 bases at V and 4 bases at J, with 13 bases between. The CDR3 runs to 16 residues. The germline V gene encodes CDR1 LGHNA and CDR2 YNFKEQ. The DNA of the CDR3 is TGTGCCAGCAGCCAAGATCCCAGCGGAATTTACAATGAGCAGTTCTTC. It yields the protein CASSQDPSGIYNEQFF.

V usage is TRBV14 and J usage is TRBJ1-1, with unresolved D. The CDR3 runs 12 residues. Germline CDR1 reads SGHDN; CDR2 reads FVKESK. The ends were cut back, 1 base at V and 7 bases at J, with 7 bases in the middle. The CDR3 nucleotides are TGTGCCAGCAGCCAAGCGGGTATTGAAGCTTTCTTT. Protein product: CASSQAGIEAFF. The whole variable domain, filled in from reference TRBV14 and TRBJ1-1, reads EAGVTQFPSHSVIEKGQTVTLRCDPISGHDNLYWYRRVMGKEIKFLLHFVKESKQDESGMPNNRFLAERTGGTYSTLKVQPAELEDSGVYFCASSQAGIEAFFGQGTRLTVV.

This clone appeared a single time. The chain is built from TRBV7-2 and TRBJ1-5; weak D call: TRBD1 (5 bases). Trimming took 2 bases from V and 10 from J, leaving 15 bases between them. Per germline, CDR1 SGHTA and CDR2 FQGNSA. This CDR3 spans 14 amino acids. The CDR3 is CASSLRDAKGPQHF. The CDR3 DNA follows: TGTGCCAGCAGCTTAAGGGACGCCAAGGGCCCCCAGCATTTT.

By frequency in the sample, this clone is medium-sized. The rearrangement uses TRBV5-1 and TRBJ1-1; TRBD1 agrees at 8 bases. V lost 3 bases, J lost 1 base, and 2 bases stayed unmatched. This CDR3 region has 14 residues. Germline CDR1 reads SGHRS; CDR2 reads YFSETQ. CDR3 in amino acids: CASSSDRANTEAFF. CDR3 nucleotides: TGCGCCAGCAGCTCGGACAGGGCGAACACTGAAGCTTTCTTT.

The chain recombines TRBV19 with TRBJ2-4; D could derive from TRBD1 or TRBD2 (5 bases each). V was trimmed by 5 bases and J by 5 bases, leaving 13 bases between them. In germline, CDR1 is LNHDA, CDR2 SQIVND (reference sequence). The CDR3 totals 14 residues. CDR3 amino acids: CASSSPGRQNIQYF. The CDR3 region has the DNA TGTGCCAGTAGTTCGCCGGGACGGCAAAACATTCAGTACTTC.

This sequence joins TRBV5-6 and TRBJ2-1; TRBD2 matches 12 bases. CDR3 length: 16 residues. Germline assignment: CDR1 SGHDT and CDR2 YYEEEE. Trimming took 3 bases from V and 4 from J; bases not matched to a gene: 5. DNA for the CDR3: TGTGCCAGCAGCTCCTATCTAGCGGGGGGGTACAATGAGCAGTTCTTC. This encodes CASSSYLAGGYNEQFF.

The rearrangement links TRBV6-6 to TRBJ2-7; tentative D call: TRBD1 (5 bases). The CDR3 runs to 14 residues. Trimming cost V 5 bases and J 2 bases, with 13 bases left between them. CDR1 is MNHNY, CDR2 SVGAGI, per germline (reference sequence). The CDR3 DNA reads TGTGCCAGCAGTCCCACAGGAGATACCTACGAGCAGTACTTC. It is translated as CASSPTGDTYEQYF.

This sequence joins TRBV27 and TRBJ2-7; the D gene is possibly TRBD1 (6 bases). CDR3 length: 14 amino acids. The germline V and J ends were trimmed by 5 bases and 2 bases, with 13 bases remaining between them. CDR1 and CDR2 (germline): MNHEY, SMNVEV (reference sequence). In DNA, the CDR3 is TGTGCCAGCAGTGCCGGGGACACTACCTACGAGCAGTACTTC. Translating it yields CASSAGDTTYEQYF.

The rearrangement links TRBV5-6 to TRBJ1-1, with TRBD1 matching 12 bases. Trimming cost V 2 bases and J 5 bases; bases outside gene matches: 16. Per germline, CDR1 SGHDT and CDR2 YYEEEE. This CDR3 spans 19 amino acids. Written as DNA, the CDR3 is TGTGCCAGCAGCTTCTCTTCTTTAGGGACAGGGGGCTGGAAAACTGAAGCTTTCTTT. This sequence encodes CASSFSSLGTGGWKTEAFF.

This chain joins TRBV11-1 and TRBJ2-1; D unclear. Trimming took 5 bases from V and 4 from J, leaving 21 bases between them. CDR3 length: 17 residues. Per the germline V gene, CDR1 is SGHAT and CDR2 is FQDESV (reference sequence). Here the CDR3 reads CASSQRTPASLYNEQFF. CDR3 nucleotide sequence: TGTGCCAGCAGCCAAAGGACCCCCGCTTCCCTTTACAATGAGCAGTTCTTC.

In this sample, this clone turned up once. The rearrangement links TRBV5-6 to TRBJ2-6; D not resolved. The germline gives CDR1 SGHDT, CDR2 YYEEEE. This CDR3 region has 16 residues. V was trimmed by 4 bases and J by 0 bases, leaving 11 bases between them. This chain's CDR3 is CASSRLGNSGANVLTF. DNA for the CDR3: TGTGCCAGCAGCCGACTGGGAAACTCTGGGGCCAACGTCCTGACTTTC.

V usage is TRBV19 and J usage is TRBJ1-1; tentative D call: TRBD1 (6 bases). The germline V gene encodes CDR1 LNHDA and CDR2 SQIVND (reference sequence). CDR3 length: 15 residues. V was clipped by 1 base and J by 8 bases, with 17 bases between them. The CDR3 loop is CASSIASGARKEAFF. CDR3 nucleotide sequence: TGTGCCAGTAGTATAGCGTCAGGGGCCCGAAAGGAAGCTTTCTTT.

The rearrangement uses TRBV11-2 and TRBJ2-3, with D perhaps TRBD2 (7 bases). Trimming left V 5 bases short and J 2 bases short, with 20 bases between. CDR3 length: 17 amino acids. Germline V gives CDR1 SGHAT, CDR2 FQNNGV. CDR3 residues: CASSERGGPGNTDTQYF. The CDR3 DNA is TGTGCCAGCAGCGAAAGGGGGGGTCCCGGGAACACAGATACGCAGTATTTT.

This chain uses TRBV10-3 with TRBJ2-5; D gene ambiguous. This CDR3 has 14 amino acids. Trimming took 0 bases from V and 5 from J, leaving 10 bases between them. Germline loops: CDR1 ENHRY, CDR2 SYGVKD. CDR3 region: CAISESPTGETQYF. The CDR3 DNA reads as TGTGCCATCAGTGAGTCCCCTACCGGGGAGACCCAGTACTTC.

The chain recombines TRBV9 with TRBJ2-7, with TRBD1 matching 12 bases. Germline CDR1 and CDR2: SGDLS and YYNGEE. There are 17 residues in the CDR3. V shed 4 bases and J 6 bases; nucleotides not matched to a gene: 14. The CDR3 nucleotides are TGTGCCAGCAGCTCAAGTCGAGGGGACAGGGGGCGGGTCGAGCAGTACTTC. It translates to CASSSSRGDRGRVEQYF. Complete variable domain (other parts from reference TRBV9 and TRBJ2-7): DSGVTQTPKHLITATGQRVTLRCSPRSGDLSVYWYQQSLDQGLQFLIQYYNGEERAKGNILERFSAQQFPDLHSELNLSSLELGDSALYFCASSSSRGDRGRVEQYFGPGTRLTVT.

The chain uses TRBV7-2 and TRBJ2-1; 8 nucleotides match TRBD2. Trimming cost V 2 bases and J 6 bases; bases outside gene matches: 9. Per germline, CDR1 SGHTA and CDR2 FQGNSA. The CDR3 is made up of 16 amino acids. CDR3 sequence: CASSLLGLGAGNEQFF. The CDR3, as DNA: TGTGCCAGCAGCTTATTGGGACTAGGGGCGGGCAATGAGCAGTTCTTC. Full variable domain (rest looked up from reference TRBV7-2 and TRBJ2-1): GAGVSQSPSNKVTEKGKDVELRCDPISGHTALYWYRQSLGQGLEFLIYFQGNSAPDKSGLPSDRFSAERTGGSVSTLTIQRTQQEDSAVYLCASSLLGLGAGNEQFFGPGTRLTVL.

The chain couples TRBV5-1 to TRBJ2-1; the D call may be TRBD1 or TRBD2 (5 bases each). V lost 4 bases and J 4 bases, leaving 12 bases between the germline ends. Germline assignment: CDR1 SGHRS and CDR2 YFSETQ. The CDR3 consists of 14 residues. CDR3 protein: CASSVRDGYNEQFF. In DNA, the CDR3 is TGCGCCAGCAGCGTGAGGGACGGTTACAATGAGCAGTTCTTC. The full variable domain, with the rest looked up from reference TRBV5-1 and TRBJ2-1, is KAGVTQTPRYLIKTRGQQVTLSCSPISGHRSVSWYQQTPGQGLQFLFEYFSETQRNKGNFPGRFSGRQFSNSRSEMNVSTLELGDSALYLCASSVRDGYNEQFFGPGTRLTVL.

CDR3 sequence (DNA): TGCGCCAGCAGCATTCGGACAGGACCATTTTCAGATGAGCAGTTCTTC. Its translation: CASSIRTGPFSDEQFF. V is TRBV5-1 and J is TRBJ2-1; 7 bases match TRBD1. CDR3 length equals 16 residues. V lost 4 bases and J lost 8; bases outside the gene matches: 15. Germline CDR1 reads SGHRS; CDR2 reads YFSETQ.

This clone was found once. The V call is TRBV7-9, the J call TRBJ1-3; tentative D call: TRBD1 (6 bases). The CDR3 length is 16 residues. CDR1 is SEHNR and CDR2 is FQNEAQ in the germline V gene (reference sequence). The V gene lost 2 bases and the J gene lost 4 bases, with 15 bases spanning the gap. The CDR3 loop reads CASSLSSGEYGNTIYF. The CDR3 DNA reads TGTGCCAGCAGCTTAAGTTCAGGGGAATACGGAAACACCATATATTTT.

This rearrangement joins TRBV30 to TRBJ1-2, with D unclear. V lost 4 bases and J lost 0, with 9 bases in between. The CDR3 has 13 residues. From germline, CDR1 is GTSNPN and CDR2 SVGIG (reference sequence). The DNA for the CDR3 is TGTGCCTGGAAGGGCGAAGCTAACTATGGCTACACCTTC. Its translation: CAWKGEANYGYTF.

This clone is medium-sized within its sample. This chain links TRBV2 with TRBJ2-7; possibly TRBD1 for D (5 bases). Trimming shortened V by 4 bases and J by 7 bases, and 14 bases separated the two germline ends. This CDR3 contains 13 residues. CDR1 SNHLY and CDR2 FYNNEI come from the germline V gene. The CDR3 spells CASSGSRGREQYF. CDR3 coding DNA: TGTGCCAGCAGTGGGAGTAGGGGCAGGGAGCAGTACTTC.

This clone was seen a handful of times. V and J are TRBV4-1 and TRBJ2-2; D is undetermined. Germline lookup yields CDR1 MGHRA and CDR2 YSYEKL. The CDR3 length is 14 residues. Trimming shortened V by 4 bases and J by 5 bases, and 11 bases separated the two germline ends. Here the CDR3 DNA reads TGCGCCAGCAGCCCCATCACGGAGACCGGGGAGCTGTTTTTT. Encoded protein: CASSPITETGELFF.